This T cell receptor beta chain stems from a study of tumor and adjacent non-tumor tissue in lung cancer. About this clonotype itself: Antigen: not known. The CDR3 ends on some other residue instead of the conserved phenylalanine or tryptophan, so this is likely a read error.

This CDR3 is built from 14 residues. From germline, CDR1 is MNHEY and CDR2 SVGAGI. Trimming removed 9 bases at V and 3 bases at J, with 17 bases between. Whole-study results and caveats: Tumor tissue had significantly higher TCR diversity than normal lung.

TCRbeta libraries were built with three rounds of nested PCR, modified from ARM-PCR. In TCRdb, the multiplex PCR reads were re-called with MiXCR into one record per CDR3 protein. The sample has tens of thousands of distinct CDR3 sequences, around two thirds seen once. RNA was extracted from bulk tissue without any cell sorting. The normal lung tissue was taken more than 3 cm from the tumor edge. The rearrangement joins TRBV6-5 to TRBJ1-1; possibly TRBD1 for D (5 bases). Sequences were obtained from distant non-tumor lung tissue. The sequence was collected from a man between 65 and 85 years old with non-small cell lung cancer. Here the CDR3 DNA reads TGTGCCAGTACCCGGGATCTAGGGGACACTGAAGCTTTCTTA. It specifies CASTRDLGDTEAFL.